The 4 T cell receptor beta chains reported below all come from one sample, sequenced in a study of T cell responses to AZD1222 COVID-19 vaccine. The method was immunoSEQ multiplex PCR; TCRdb's version includes in-frame clones alone and lacks a portion of them. The sample lists roughly 40,000 clones; less than 95% were seen once. The material was peripheral blood, obtained 28 days after the second AZD1222 dose. The receptors derive from an adult who received the AZD1222 COVID-19 vaccine.

The chain carries TRBV27 and TRBJ2-2; TRBD2 matches at 10 bases. CDR1 is MNHEY, CDR2 SMNVEV, per germline (reference sequence). The J segment lost 7 bases and the V segment lost 2 bases, leaving 4 bases of the junction unmatched. The CDR3 is made up of 15 amino acids. The CDR3 loop is CASSLTSGAGGELFF. In DNA form, the CDR3 reads TGTGCCAGCAGTTTAACTAGCGGGGCGGGCGGGGAGCTGTTTTTT.

In the case of this clone: This sample also contains other DNA sequences that code for the same CDR3. J is TRBJ2-3 and V is TRBV5-1; D gene ambiguous. Trimming stripped 2 bases from V and 3 bases from J, with 1 base between. From germline, CDR1 is SGHRS and CDR2 YFSETQ. CDR3 length: 11 residues. DNA of the CDR3: TGCGCCAGCAGCTTAACAGATACGCAGTATTTT. It codes for CASSLTDTQYF.

This chain uses TRBV12-3 or TRBV12-4 with TRBJ1-6, with 8 bases aligning to TRBD1. V lost 6 bases to trimming and J lost 10 bases; unmatched junction nucleotides: 5. The CDR3 sequence is 13 residues long. The CDR3: CASRQGARSPLHF. The DNA of the CDR3 is TGTGCCAGCAGGCAGGGGGCGAGATCACCCCTCCACTTT.

The chain links TRBV19 to TRBJ1-2; D gene uncertain. Trimming took off 3 bases at V and 7 bases at J, with 9 bases between the two ends. The CDR3 sequence is 12 residues long. Germline-derived CDR1 and CDR2 are LNHDA and SQIVND (reference sequence). The CDR3 is CASSIGEGGYTF. CDR3 sequence (DNA): TGTGCCAGTAGTATCGGGGAAGGTGGCTACACCTTC.